This entry lists 17 T cell receptor beta chains sequenced from one sample in a study of cytomegalovirus exposure and HLA in healthy donors. The primer mix had 60 Vbeta and 13 Jbeta primers. Using immunoSEQ multiplex PCR, the repertoire was profiled, and TCRdb retains in-frame clones only, with some absent. The table has under 55,000 clones, roughly 69% seen once; the top ten hold approximately 3.5%. The sample comprised PBMCs. The receptors here all came from a woman aged 25-40 years in good health and CMV-seronegative.

The rearrangement joins TRBV7-2 to TRBJ2-3; the match to TRBD1 covers 10 bases. The CDR3 has 18 residues. Germline lookup yields CDR1 SGHTA and CDR2 FQGNSA. V dropped 4 bases and J dropped 6; count of bases not matched to a gene: 16. For the CDR3, the DNA is TGTGCCAGCAGCTCACTAACGTGGGGACAGGGGAGCTCCGATACGCAGTATTTT. Residues: CASSSLTWGQGSSDTQYF.

J is TRBJ2-2 and V is TRBV30; D is possibly TRBD1 (5 bases). V was trimmed by 5 bases and J by 5 bases, leaving 6 bases between them. The CDR3 has 11 residues. Germline CDR1 reads GTSNPN; CDR2 reads SVGIG (reference sequence). CDR3 sequence reads: CAWQGTGELFF. The CDR3 DNA reads as TGTGCCTGGCAGGGTACCGGGGAGCTGTTTTTT. Filled out from reference TRBV30 and TRBJ2-2, the complete variable domain reads SQTIHQWPATLVQPVGSPLSLECTVEGTSNPNLYWYRQAAGRGLQLLFYSVGIGQISSEVPQNLSASRPQDRQFILSSKKLLLSDSGFYLCAWQGTGELFFGEGSRLTVL.

By sample fraction, this clone is medium-sized. J is TRBJ2-2 and V is TRBV6-4; D is unresolved. There are 13 residues in the CDR3. The V end was cut by 0 bases, the J end by 5 bases, with 4 bases between. Germline CDR1 is MRHNA and CDR2 is SNTAGT. CDR3 DNA: TGTGCCAGCAGTGACTCCCCTACCGGGGAGCTGTTTTTT. Translating it yields CASSDSPTGELFF.

The rearrangement uses TRBV27 and TRBJ2-7; 7 nucleotides match TRBD2. With V trimmed by 3 bases and J by 4 bases, 6 bases remained unmatched. Germline V lookup: CDR1 MNHEY, CDR2 SMNVEV (reference sequence). The CDR3 extends over 14 amino acids. The CDR3 bases are TGTGCCAGCAGTTTCCGGGAGGTTGGTTACGAGCAGTACTTC. Translated, it gives CASSFREVGYEQYF.

This rearrangement joins TRBV5-6 to TRBJ2-7; tentative D call: TRBD1 (5 bases). Germline V CDR1 and CDR2: SGHDT, YYEEEE. Trimming removed 0 bases from V and 0 bases from J, with 10 bases in between. The CDR3 extends over 15 amino acids. The CDR3 region is CASSLGRTNSYEQYF. The CDR3 nucleotides are TGTGCCAGCAGCTTGGGTCGGACAAACTCCTACGAGCAGTACTTC.

The rearrangement joins TRBV19 to TRBJ2-7, with TRBD1 matching over 10 bases. Per germline, CDR1 LNHDA and CDR2 SQIVND (reference sequence). The CDR3 is 13 residues long. The V and J ends lost 5 bases and 6 bases, in that order; junction bases with no gene match: 4. CDR3 DNA: TGTGCCAGTAGTCCCGGGACAGGGGCCGAGCAGTACTTC. As protein: CASSPGTGAEQYF.

This clone was seen just once. The chain uses TRBV7-9 and TRBJ1-6, with unresolved D. The CDR3 consists of 13 residues. Germline V lookup: CDR1 SEHNR, CDR2 FQNEAQ (reference sequence). The V and J ends lost 7 bases and 9 bases respectively, with 13 bases between them. The CDR3 loop is CASTPSGSSPLHF. Written as DNA, the CDR3 is TGTGCCAGCACCCCCTCCGGGAGTTCACCCCTCCACTTT.

This clone was seen more than once but under ten times. The gene calls are TRBV11-2 and TRBJ1-1; 8 nucleotides line up with TRBD1. The V and J ends lost 2 bases and 0 bases, in that order; junction bases with no gene match: 2. Germline assignment: CDR1 SGHAT and CDR2 FQNNGV. This CDR3 comprises 15 residues. The CDR3 region has the DNA TGTGCCAGCAGCTTAAGCAGGGGGCTGAACACTGAAGCTTTCTTT. Its translation is CASSLSRGLNTEAFF.

The chain uses TRBV5-1 and TRBJ2-7; 9 bases map to TRBD1. Trimming removed 3 bases from V and 2 bases from J; junction bases left unmatched: 18. The CDR3 has 19 residues. Germline CDR1 reads SGHRS; CDR2 reads YFSETQ. This CDR3 is CASSSKVPGQGRAPYEQYF. CDR3 in DNA: TGCGCCAGCAGCTCCAAGGTCCCGGGACAGGGCCGAGCCCCCTACGAGCAGTACTTC.

The J gene is TRBJ2-7, the V gene TRBV9; D call uncertain. This CDR3 spans 12 amino acids. With 3 bases removed from V and 4 bases from J, the gap between germline ends came to 8 bases. Germline CDR1 is SGDLS and CDR2 is YYNGEE. The CDR3 DNA follows: TGTGCCAGCAGCGCCGTTACTTACGAGCAGTACTTC. This sequence encodes CASSAVTYEQYF. Complete variable domain (other parts from reference TRBV9 and TRBJ2-7): DSGVTQTPKHLITATGQRVTLRCSPRSGDLSVYWYQQSLDQGLQFLIQYYNGEERAKGNILERFSAQQFPDLHSELNLSSLELGDSALYFCASSAVTYEQYFGPGTRLTVT.

CDR3 nucleotides: TGTGCCAGCGATGCCGTCGATAGCTATGGCTACACCTTC. This translates into CASDAVDSYGYTF. This chain uses TRBV7-9 with TRBJ1-2; D gene ambiguous. The CDR3 runs to 13 residues. CDR1 is SEHNR and CDR2 is FQNEAQ in the germline V gene (reference sequence). V gave up 8 bases and J gave up 4 bases, with 14 bases separating them.

The rearrangement joins TRBV5-1 to TRBJ1-2; 8 bases are shared with TRBD1. Germline V CDR1 and CDR2: SGHRS, YFSETQ. The CDR3 is 12 residues long. Unmatched junction bases numbered 5, after V lost 7 bases and J lost 6 bases. CDR3 amino acids: CASGQGSHGYTF. In nucleotides, the CDR3 is TGCGCCAGCGGACAGGGTAGTCATGGCTACACCTTC.

The V and J genes are TRBV4-1 and TRBJ2-1, with TRBD2 matching 7 bases. Germline CDR1 and CDR2: MGHRA and YSYEKL. CDR3 length equals 16 residues. The J segment lost 0 bases and the V segment lost 6 bases, leaving 8 bases of the junction unmatched. CDR3 amino acids: CASSLGREGSYNEQFF. The CDR3 region has the DNA TGCGCCAGCAGTCTAGGGAGGGAGGGCTCCTACAATGAGCAGTTCTTC.

The chain carries TRBV29-1 and TRBJ1-3, with 8 bases aligning to TRBD1. Germline V CDR1 and CDR2: SQVTM, ANQGSEA. The V gene end was trimmed by 2 bases and the J gene end by 1 base; junction bases not matched to a gene: 7. The CDR3 covers 16 residues. Here the CDR3 reads CSVEITGTGSGNTIYF. The DNA for the CDR3 is TGCAGCGTTGAAATCACCGGGACAGGATCTGGAAACACCATATATTTT.

The rearrangement joins TRBV12-2 to TRBJ2-3; TRBD1, the table's D call, was not compared with the DNA. TRBV12-2 is deemed a pseudogene. The CDR3 runs 15 residues. CDR3 loop: CASRFGKGGTDTQYF. The CDR3, as DNA: TGTGCAAGTCGCTTCGGGAAGGGGGGCACAGATACGCAGTATTTT.

The chain employs TRBV27 and TRBJ2-4, with D possibly being TRBD2 (5 bases). Germline V gene sequence: CDR1 MNHEY, CDR2 SMNVEV (reference sequence). V shed 5 bases and J shed 7 bases, with 12 bases lying between them. This CDR3 has 13 amino acids. The CDR3 reads CASSPGIFNIQYF. CDR3 DNA sequence: TGTGCCAGCAGTCCGGGGATCTTTAACATTCAGTACTTC.

V is TRBV30 and J is TRBJ1-2, with 10 bases lining up with TRBD1. CDR3 length: 17 residues. The germline V gene has CDR1 GTSNPN and CDR2 SVGIG (reference sequence). The J segment lost 0 bases and the V segment lost 2 bases, leaving 9 bases of the junction unmatched. CDR3 bases: TGTGCCTGGAGTAGGCGGACAGGGGGGGGTACTAACTATGGCTACACCTTC. This codes for CAWSRRTGGGTNYGYTF.